This is a list of T cell receptor beta chains from one sample in a study of shared clonotypes between healthy human individuals. TCRdb keeps only in-frame clones here, not all; method: immunoSEQ multiplex PCR. The data contain around 2.1 million clones, 85% to 95% of them singletons. Sequencing was carried out using naive CD8+ T cells from PBMCs. Receptors were obtained from a man in his late teens or twenties in good health. Some clones in this sample may be carry-over from other donors' samples. CDR3s include the opening cysteine and the closing phenylalanine or tryptophan. A D gene is named only where the DNA matches it firmly. Clone size is stated in some rows and not others, as once, few, many or a class when expanded.

TRBJ1-3 TRBV11-2 15 - - CASSFTTNSGNTIYF TGTGCCAGCAGCTTTACAACGAACTCTGGAAACACCATATATTTT
TRBJ2-7 TRBV7-3 15 TRBD2 once CASSPTGGSSYEQYF TGTGCCAGCAGCCCCACCGGGGGGAGCTCCTACGAGCAGTACTTC
TRBJ1-2 TRBV9 16 - once CASSAPYSRANYGYTF TGTGCCAGCAGCGCTCCCTACTCAAGGGCTAACTATGGCTACACCTTC
TRBJ1-2 TRBV5-5 14 - - CASSFPAGNYGYTF TGTGCCAGCAGCTTTCCGGCAGGGAACTATGGCTACACCTTC
TRBJ2-7 TRBV7-2 12 - - CASRGNSYEQYF TGTGCCAGCCGTGGCAACTCCTACGAGCAGTACTTC
TRBJ1-2 TRBV28 16 - - CASLSHRLAVNYGYTF TGTGCCAGCTTATCTCACCGGTTGGCCGTTAACTATGGCTACACCTTC
TRBJ1-2 TRBV19 13 - - CASSDGRRYGYTF TGTGCCAGTAGTGATGGACGGCGGTATGGCTACACCTTC
TRBJ2-1 TRBV29-1 11 - - CSVEHGRDGFF TGCAGCGTTGAACATGGGCGGGACGGGTTCTTC
TRBJ2-3 TRBV11-2 15 - - CASSSKGRGTDTQYF TGTGCCAGCAGCTCAAAGGGTAGGGGGACAGATACGCAGTATTTT
TRBJ2-5 TRBV5-1 14 - - CASSSGPDQETQYF TGCGCCAGCAGCTCAGGACCTGATCAAGAGACCCAGTACTTC
TRBJ2-6 TRBV28 14 - - CASRGWAGANVLTF TGTGCCAGCAGGGGATGGGCAGGGGCCAACGTCCTGACTTTC
TRBJ2-7 TRBV27 17 TRBD2 - CASSFGRTSGRPYEQYF TGTGCCAGCAGTTTTGGCCGGACTAGCGGGAGACCCTACGAGCAGTACTTC
TRBJ2-5 TRBV28 14 - - CASSLSREQTPQYF TGTGCCAGCAGTTTGTCACGGGAACAGACACCCCAGTACTTC
TRBJ2-1 TRBV13 14 - - CASSWTPSYNEQFF TGTGCCAGCTCCTGGACCCCGTCATACAATGAGCAGTTCTTC
TRBJ2-7 TRBV7-9 12 - - CACQAGSYEQYF TGTGCGTGCCAGGCGGGCTCCTACGAGCAGTACTTC
TRBJ1-5 TRBV28 13 - - CASTLWGRQPQHF TGTGCCAGCACCTTATGGGGCCGTCAGCCCCAGCATTTT
TRBJ2-2 TRBV7-9 14 TRBD2 once CASSTLAAAGELFF TGTGCCAGCAGCACACTAGCGGCGGCCGGGGAGCTGTTTTTT
TRBJ2-1 TRBV7-9 18 TRBD1 - CASSHQNKGAINYNEQFF TGTGCCAGCAGCCACCAAAATAAGGGGGCTATAAACTACAATGAGCAGTTCTTC
TRBJ1-1 TRBV20-1 10 - few CSANRVEAFF TGCAGTGCAAACCGGGTTGAAGCTTTCTTT
TRBJ1-5 TRBV19 15 - few CASSVAVVGNQPQHF TGTGCCAGTAGCGTGGCCGTGGTTGGCAATCAGCCCCAGCATTTT
TRBJ2-7 TRBV5-6 15 TRBD2 - CASSLGSGSFYEQYF TGTGCCAGCAGCTTGGGTAGCGGGAGTTTTTACGAGCAGTACTTC
TRBJ2-7 TRBV5-4 17 TRBD2 - CASSLGTSGILLDEQYF TGTGCCAGCAGCCTGGGGACTAGCGGGATCCTCCTGGACGAGCAGTACTTC
TRBJ2-1 TRBV7-9 15 TRBD2 once CASSFGAGGKNEQFF TGTGCCAGCAGCTTCGGAGCGGGAGGGAAGAATGAGCAGTTCTTC
TRBJ1-1 TRBV7-9 13 - few CASSFLLNTEAFF TGTGCCAGCAGCTTCCTCCTGAACACTGAAGCTTTCTTT
TRBJ1-2 TRBV11-2 15 - - CASSLVGDPNYGYTF TGTGCCAGCAGCTTAGTAGGGGATCCTAACTATGGCTACACCTTC
TRBJ2-2 TRBV11-3 14 - - CASSSRQNTGELFF TGTGCCAGCAGCTCACGACAGAACACCGGGGAGCTGTTTTTT
TRBJ1-2 TRBV12-5 13 TRBD1 - CASGLGTGGGYTF TGTGCTAGTGGTTTAGGGACAGGGGGAGGCTACACCTTC
TRBJ2-3 TRBV29-1 14 - once CSVEIGDGTDTQYF TGCAGCGTTGAAATTGGGGATGGCACAGATACGCAGTATTTT
TRBJ2-7 TRBV6-1 14 TRBD1 - CASSEYRGAYEQYF TGTGCCAGCAGTGAATACAGGGGAGCCTACGAGCAGTACTTC
TRBJ2-5 TRBV15 15 - - CATSRSDQGGETQYF TGTGCCACCAGCAGAAGTGACCAGGGCGGAGAGACCCAGTACTTC
TRBJ1-1 TRBV28 13 - - CASSFGWNTEAFF TGTGCCAGCAGTTTCGGGTGGAACACTGAAGCTTTCTTT
TRBJ2-1 TRBV19 12 TRBD2 - CASREGYNEQFF TGTGCCAGTCGGGAGGGATACAATGAGCAGTTCTTC
TRBJ2-7 TRBV29-1 13 - - CSVGDRFLYEQYF TGCAGCGTTGGTGACAGGTTCTTATACGAGCAGTACTTC
TRBJ2-7 TRBV7-2 15 TRBD2 - CASSHGLAGIGEQYF TGTGCCAGCAGCCACGGACTAGCGGGAATAGGAGAGCAGTACTTC
TRBJ1-2 TRBV6-5 14 - - CASSWGVGEDGYTF TGTGCCAGCAGTTGGGGAGTGGGGGAAGATGGCTACACCTTC
TRBJ2-7 TRBV19 13 TRBD2 - CASSTTSGRWQYF TGTGCCAGTAGCACGACTAGCGGGAGGTGGCAGTACTTC
TRBJ1-2 TRBV18 18 - - CASSPPATNQNSGNGYTF TGTGCCAGCTCACCACCAGCCACAAACCAGAACTCGGGAAATGGCTACACCTTC
TRBJ2-7 TRBV19 17 - - CASSIVAQGPSSYEQYF TGTGCCAGTAGTATAGTAGCCCAGGGGCCTTCCTCCTACGAGCAGTACTTC
TRBJ2-7 TRBV11-2 13 - - CASSLTTEYEQYF TGTGCCAGCAGCTTAACGACCGAATACGAGCAGTACTTC
TRBJ2-7 TRBV4-1 15 - - CASSQDNRRTYEQYF TGCGCCAGCAGCCAAGATAACAGAAGAACCTACGAGCAGTACTTC
TRBJ2-7 TRBV6-1 14 - - CASSEPIDGYEQYF TGTGCCAGCAGTGAACCCATCGATGGCTACGAGCAGTACTTC
TRBJ2-7 TRBV4-2 16 TRBD2 - CASSQATSGLSYEQYF TGTGCCAGCAGCCAGGCGACTAGCGGCCTTTCCTACGAGCAGTACTTC
TRBJ1-1 TRBV11-3 15 - - CASSPRTDTNTEAFF TGTGCCAGCAGCCCGCGGACGGACACGAACACTGAAGCTTTCTTT
TRBJ1-5 TRBV19 15 TRBD1 - CASNDRGIGNQPQHF TGTGCCAGTAACGACAGGGGCATCGGCAATCAGCCCCAGCATTTT
TRBJ2-1 TRBV7-9 15 - - CASSARRGLGNEQFF TGTGCCAGCAGCGCCCGTCGGGGGCTAGGCAATGAGCAGTTCTTC
TRBJ2-7 TRBV4-1 13 - - CASSQTGRYEQYF TGCGCCAGCAGCCAAACAGGTCGTTACGAGCAGTACTTC
TRBJ2-7 TRBV18 12 - - CASSLRDGEQYF TGTGCCAGCTCACTCCGGGACGGCGAGCAGTACTTC
TRBJ2-1 TRBV28 16 - - CASRSVLVDYGNEQFF TGTGCCAGCAGAAGCGTCCTAGTGGACTACGGGAATGAGCAGTTCTTC
TRBJ2-2 TRBV27 15 TRBD1 - CASSPDRAWVRELFF TGTGCCAGCAGCCCAGACAGGGCGTGGGTCCGGGAGCTGTTTTTT
TRBJ2-7 TRBV28 17 TRBD2 - CASSLSTGTSETYEQYF TGTGCCAGCAGTTTGTCTACCGGGACTAGCGAGACCTACGAGCAGTACTTC